Listed below are T cell receptor beta chains from one sample, sequenced in a study of T cell responses to AZD1222 COVID-19 vaccine. The method was immunoSEQ multiplex PCR; TCRdb's version includes in-frame clones alone and lacks a portion of them. The repertoire holds about 69,000 clones, with approximately 87% as singletons. The source was peripheral blood, collected 28 days after the second AZD1222 dose. All receptors come from an adult who received the AZD1222 COVID-19 vaccine. Each CDR3 is given with its conserved first and last residue. Each record gives: D gene, J gene, V gene, clone size, CDR3 DNA, CDR3 protein. A D gene is named only where the DNA matches it firmly. A clone size is listed for some rows: how often the clone was seen (once, few, many), or a class if it is expanded.

NA | TRBJ1-2 | TRBV12-3/TRBV12-4 | NA | TGTGCCAGCAGTCGCGACAGATATGGCTACACCTTC | CASSRDRYGYTF
NA | TRBJ1-2 | TRBV2 | NA | TGTGCCAACTTACATGGGGTGGGAGGGCTAAACTATGGCTACACCTTC | CANLHGVGGLNYGYTF
TRBD2 | TRBJ2-7 | TRBV5-1 | NA | TGCGCCAGCAGCTCTGGGACTAGCGGCCATACCTACGAGCAGTACTTC | CASSSGTSGHTYEQYF
NA | TRBJ1-1 | TRBV12-3/TRBV12-4 | few | TGTGCCAGCACTTTCTCGAACACTGAAGCTTTCTTT | CASTFSNTEAFF
NA | TRBJ2-7 | TRBV27 | once | TGTGCCAGCAGTTGGCGGGGAACCTACGAGCAGTACTTC | CASSWRGTYEQYF
NA | TRBJ2-6 | TRBV19 | NA | TGTGCCAGTAGTATAGGATGGTTAGGGGCCAACGTCCTGACTTTC | CASSIGWLGANVLTF
TRBD2 | TRBJ2-3 | TRBV7-3 | NA | TGTGCCAGCAGCTTAAGGACTAGCTTAATCCCCCCAGATACGCAGTATTTT | CASSLRTSLIPPDTQYF
NA | TRBJ1-1 | TRBV10-3 | NA | TGTGCCATCAGTGAGTTAGGAGGGGGGGCGACTGAAGCTTTCTTT | CAISELGGGATEAFF
TRBD1 | TRBJ2-1 | TRBV10-2 | NA | TGCGCCAGCAGCCAAACAGGGGAAGAGGAGTTCTTC | CASSQTGEEEFF
NA | TRBJ2-1 | TRBV11-2 | NA | TGTGCCAGCAGCAGGACTTTGGGGCAGAACAATGAGCAGTTCTTC | CASSRTLGQNNEQFF
NA | TRBJ2-3 | TRBV5-4 | NA | TGTGCCAGCAGCTCGAGCACAGATACGCAGTATTTT | CASSSSTDTQYF
NA | TRBJ1-5 | TRBV27 | NA | TGTGCCAGCAGTACAGGGACCTCTAATCAGCCCCAGCATTTT | CASSTGTSNQPQHF
TRBD1 | TRBJ1-2 | TRBV5-4 | NA | TGTGCCACCGGGGACAGAGTAGGGGACTATGGCTACACCTTC | CATGDRVGDYGYTF
NA | TRBJ1-2 | TRBV2 | NA | TGTGCCAGTCGGGGCTCGACTGGCTACACCTTC | CASRGSTGYTF
NA | TRBJ1-5 | TRBV5-1 | NA | TGCGCCAGCAGCTTGGAGGCGAATGATATGGGCCGAAATCAGCCCCAGCATTTT | CASSLEANDMGRNQPQHF
NA | TRBJ1-2 | TRBV19 | NA | TGTGCCAGTAGTGGGGGACCTCCCCTATATGGCTACACCTTC | CASSGGPPLYGYTF
NA | TRBJ2-7 | TRBV18 | NA | TGTGCCAGCTCACCACCCAAACAGACCTACGAGCAGTACTTC | CASSPPKQTYEQYF
TRBD2 | TRBJ2-1 | TRBV27 | NA | TGTGCCAGCAGTTTCGGGGGGGCCAATGAGCAGTTCTTC | CASSFGGANEQFF
NA | TRBJ2-1 | TRBV7-9 | NA | TGTGCCAGCAGCTTAGAGGGTGGGGGGAATGAGCAGTTCTTC | CASSLEGGGNEQFF
NA | TRBJ2-2 | TRBV5-4 | few | TGTGCCAGCAGCCTATCCGATAACACCGGGGAGCTGTTTTTT | CASSLSDNTGELFF
NA | TRBJ1-1 | TRBV2 | NA | TGTGCCAGCAGTGAGGTCAGAACCAGGAACACTGAAGCTTTCTTT | CASSEVRTRNTEAFF